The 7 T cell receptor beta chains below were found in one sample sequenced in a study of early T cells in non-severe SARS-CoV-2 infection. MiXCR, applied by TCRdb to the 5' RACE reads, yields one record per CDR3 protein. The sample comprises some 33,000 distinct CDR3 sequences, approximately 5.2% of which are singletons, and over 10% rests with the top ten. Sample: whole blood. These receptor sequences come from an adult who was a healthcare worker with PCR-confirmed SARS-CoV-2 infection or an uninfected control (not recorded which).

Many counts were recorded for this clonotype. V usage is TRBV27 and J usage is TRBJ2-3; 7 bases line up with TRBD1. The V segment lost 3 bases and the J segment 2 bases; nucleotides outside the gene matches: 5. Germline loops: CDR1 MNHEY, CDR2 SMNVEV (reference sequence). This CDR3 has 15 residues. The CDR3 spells CASSFRTGTTDTQYF. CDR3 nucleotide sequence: TGTGCCAGCAGTTTCCGGACAGGTACCACAGATACGCAGTATTTT.

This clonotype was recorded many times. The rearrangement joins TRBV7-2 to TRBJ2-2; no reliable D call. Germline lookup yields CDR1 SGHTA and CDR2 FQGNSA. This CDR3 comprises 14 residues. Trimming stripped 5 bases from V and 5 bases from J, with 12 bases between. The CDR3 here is CASSPEQLTGELFF. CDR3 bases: TGTGCCAGCAGCCCCGAGCAGTTAACCGGGGAGCTGTTTTTT. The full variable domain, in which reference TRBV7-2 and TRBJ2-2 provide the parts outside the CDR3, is GAGVSQSPSNKVTEKGKDVELRCDPISGHTALYWYRQSLGQGLEFLIYFQGNSAPDKSGLPSDRFSAERTGGSVSTLTIQRTQQEDSAVYLCASSPEQLTGELFFGEGSRLTVL.

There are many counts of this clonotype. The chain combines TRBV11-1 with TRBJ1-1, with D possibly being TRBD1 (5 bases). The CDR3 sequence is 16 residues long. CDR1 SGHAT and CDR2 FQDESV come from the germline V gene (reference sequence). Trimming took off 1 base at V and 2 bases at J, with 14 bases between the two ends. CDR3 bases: TGTGCCAGCAGCTTAGGGCAGGGCCCGGGCAACACTGAAGCTTTCTTT. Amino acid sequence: CASSLGQGPGNTEAFF.

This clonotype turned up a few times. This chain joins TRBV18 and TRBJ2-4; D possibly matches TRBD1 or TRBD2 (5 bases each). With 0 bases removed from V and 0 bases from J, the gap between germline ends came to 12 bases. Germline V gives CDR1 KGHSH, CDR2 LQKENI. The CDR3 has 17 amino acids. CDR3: CASSPPGTRGAKNIQYF. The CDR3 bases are TGTGCCAGCTCACCACCCGGGACCCGGGGAGCCAAAAACATTCAGTACTTC.

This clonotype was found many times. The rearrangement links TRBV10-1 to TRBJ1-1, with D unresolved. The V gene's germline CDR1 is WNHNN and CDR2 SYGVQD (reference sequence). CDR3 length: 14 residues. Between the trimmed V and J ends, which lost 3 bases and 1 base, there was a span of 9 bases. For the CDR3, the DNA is TGCGCCAGCAGTGACGGGAACAGGAACACTGAAGCTTTCTTT. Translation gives CASSDGNRNTEAFF.

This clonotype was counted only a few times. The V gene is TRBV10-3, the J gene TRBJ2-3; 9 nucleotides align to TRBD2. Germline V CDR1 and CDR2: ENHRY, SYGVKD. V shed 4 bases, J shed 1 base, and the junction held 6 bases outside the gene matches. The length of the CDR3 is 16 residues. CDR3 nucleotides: TGTGCCATCAGTGGGGGTAGCGGGGGACGCACAGATACGCAGTATTTT. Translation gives CAISGGSGGRTDTQYF.

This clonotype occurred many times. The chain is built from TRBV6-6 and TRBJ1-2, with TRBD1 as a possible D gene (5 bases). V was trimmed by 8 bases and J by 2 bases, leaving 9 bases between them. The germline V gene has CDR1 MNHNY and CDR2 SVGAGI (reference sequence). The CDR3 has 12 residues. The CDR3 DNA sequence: TGTGCCAGCGTCAGGGAAAACTATGGCTACACCTTC. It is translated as CASVRENYGYTF.